This T cell receptor (beta chain) was recorded in a study of blood T cell repertoires in COVID-19. Original processing methods: It was from reference gene primer amplification that nucleated cell counts were estimated. TCRdb's table, derived via immunoSEQ multiplex PCR, lists solely in-frame clones and lacks some. Clone size and V and J calls were adopted from that table, with D and trimming inferred from the DNA. Of more than 250,000 clones listed, about 90% are singletons. In germline, CDR1 is SNHLY, CDR2 FYNNEI. CDR3 length: 14 residues. Germline trimming cut 6 bases from V and 8 bases from J; bases unmatched to any gene: 8.

The V call is TRBV2, the J call TRBJ1-4; 8 positions match TRBD1. Source material: PBMCs or T cells enriched from blood (not recorded which). This TCR was recovered from a woman between 25 and 40 years old who had recovered from COVID-19. As DNA, the CDR3 is TGTGCCAGCAGGGCGACAGGGGTTGAAGAAAAACTGTTTTTT. This translates into CASRATGVEEKLFF.